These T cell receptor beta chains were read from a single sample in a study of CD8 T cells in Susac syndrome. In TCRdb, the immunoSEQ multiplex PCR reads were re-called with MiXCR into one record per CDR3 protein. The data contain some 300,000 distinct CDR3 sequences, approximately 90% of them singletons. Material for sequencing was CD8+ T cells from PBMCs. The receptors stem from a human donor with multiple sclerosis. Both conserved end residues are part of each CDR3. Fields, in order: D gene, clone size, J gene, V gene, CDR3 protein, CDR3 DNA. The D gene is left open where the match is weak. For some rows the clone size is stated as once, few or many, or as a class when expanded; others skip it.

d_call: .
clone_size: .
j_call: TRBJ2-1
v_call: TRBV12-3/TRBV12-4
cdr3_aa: CASIQDSSGLDEQFF
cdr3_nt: TGTGCCAGCATCCAAGACAGTTCCGGCTTGGATGAGCAGTTCTTC

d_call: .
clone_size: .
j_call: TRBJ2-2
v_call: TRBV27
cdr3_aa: CASSLGVTPNTGELFF
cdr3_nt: TGTGCCAGCAGTTTAGGGGTGACACCGAACACCGGGGAGCTGTTTTTT

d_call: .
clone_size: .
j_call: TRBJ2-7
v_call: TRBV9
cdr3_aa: CASSPGESYEQYF
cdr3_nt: TGTGCCAGCAGCCCCGGGGAATCCTACGAGCAGTACTTC

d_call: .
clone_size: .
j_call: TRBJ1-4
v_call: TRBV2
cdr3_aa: CASSEARIATNEKLFF
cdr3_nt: TGTGCCAGCAGTGAAGCGCGCATTGCAACTAATGAAAAACTGTTTTTT

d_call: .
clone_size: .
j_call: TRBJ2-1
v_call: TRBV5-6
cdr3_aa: CASSLWVARGSYNEQFF
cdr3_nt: TGTGCCAGCAGCTTGTGGGTAGCCCGGGGATCTTACAATGAGCAGTTCTTC

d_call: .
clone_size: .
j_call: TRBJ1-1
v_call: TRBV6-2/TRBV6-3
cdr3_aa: CASSYYLPGMNTEAFF
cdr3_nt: TGTGCCAGCAGTTACTATTTGCCAGGCATGAACACTGAAGCTTTCTTT

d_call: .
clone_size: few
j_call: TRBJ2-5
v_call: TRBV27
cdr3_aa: CASSPQGYQETQYF
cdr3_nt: TGTGCCAGCAGTCCACAGGGATATCAAGAGACCCAGTACTTC

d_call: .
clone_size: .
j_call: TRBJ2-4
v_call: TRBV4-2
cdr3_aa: CASSQDPPVVGTAKNIQYF
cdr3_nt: TGTGCCAGCAGCCAAGATCCTCCAGTGGTCGGGACAGCCAAAAACATTCAGTACTTC

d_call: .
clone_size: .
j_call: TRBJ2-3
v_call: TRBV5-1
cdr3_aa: CASSYTLGNTDTQYF
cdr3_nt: TGCGCCAGCAGCTACACCTTAGGGAACACAGATACGCAGTATTTT

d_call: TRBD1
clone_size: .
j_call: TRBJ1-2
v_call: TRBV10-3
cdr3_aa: CAISGQGQETYGYTF
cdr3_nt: TGTGCCATCAGTGGACAGGGCCAGGAGACCTATGGCTACACCTTC

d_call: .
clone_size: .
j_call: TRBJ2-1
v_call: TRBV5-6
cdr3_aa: CASSLRIGWGYYNEQFF
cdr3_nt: TGTGCCAGCAGCTTGAGGATTGGGTGGGGTTACTACAATGAGCAGTTCTTC

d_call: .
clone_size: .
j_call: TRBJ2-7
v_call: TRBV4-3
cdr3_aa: CASSQKPWDEQYF
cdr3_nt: TGCGCCAGCAGCCAAAAACCGTGGGACGAGCAGTACTTC

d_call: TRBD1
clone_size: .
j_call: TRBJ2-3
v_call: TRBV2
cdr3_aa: CASSDRVISTDTQYF
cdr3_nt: TGTGCCAGCTCGGACAGGGTCATTAGCACAGATACGCAGTATTTT

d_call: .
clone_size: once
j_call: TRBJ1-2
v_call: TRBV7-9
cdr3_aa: CASVGQLYGYTF
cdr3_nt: TGTGCCTCCGTTGGACAGCTCTATGGCTACACCTTC

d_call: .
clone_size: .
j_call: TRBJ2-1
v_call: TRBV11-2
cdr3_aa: CASSLVRDGSVLYNEQFF
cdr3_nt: TGTGCCAGCAGCTTAGTACGGGACGGCAGCGTCCTATACAATGAGCAGTTCTTC

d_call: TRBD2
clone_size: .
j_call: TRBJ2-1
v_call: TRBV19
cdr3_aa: CASSQLAGVRHNEQFF
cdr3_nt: TGTGCCAGTAGTCAATTAGCGGGAGTTAGACACAATGAGCAGTTCTTC

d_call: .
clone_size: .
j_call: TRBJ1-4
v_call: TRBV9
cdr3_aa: CASSVGLDTPGANEKLFF
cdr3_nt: TGTGCCAGCAGCGTAGGATTGGACACCCCGGGTGCTAATGAAAAACTGTTTTTT